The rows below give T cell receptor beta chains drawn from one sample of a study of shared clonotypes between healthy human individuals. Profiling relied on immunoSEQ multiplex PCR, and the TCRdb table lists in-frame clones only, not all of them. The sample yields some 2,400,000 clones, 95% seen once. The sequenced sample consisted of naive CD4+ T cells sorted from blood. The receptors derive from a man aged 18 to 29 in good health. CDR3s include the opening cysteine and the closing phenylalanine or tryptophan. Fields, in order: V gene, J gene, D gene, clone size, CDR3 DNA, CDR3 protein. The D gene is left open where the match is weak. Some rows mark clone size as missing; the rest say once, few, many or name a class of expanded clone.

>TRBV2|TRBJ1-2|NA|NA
TGTGCCAGCAGTGAATTAACGGCTAACTATGGCTACACCTTC
CASSELTANYGYTF
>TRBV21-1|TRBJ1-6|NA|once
TGTGCCAGCCCTACGGGACAGGGGGATTCACCCCTCCACTTT
CASPTGQGDSPLHF
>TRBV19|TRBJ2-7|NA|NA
TGTGCCAGTAGTATAGAACGTGGGTACGAGCAGTACTTC
CASSIERGYEQYF
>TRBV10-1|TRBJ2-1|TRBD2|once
TGCGCCAGCAGTGACAGCGGGGGGTCCGGTGAGCAGTTCTTC
CASSDSGGSGEQFF
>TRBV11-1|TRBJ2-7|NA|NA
TGTGCCAGCAGCTTAGCCGGATACGAGCAGTACTTC
CASSLAGYEQYF
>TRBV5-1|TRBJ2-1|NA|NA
TGCGCCAGCAGCTCGGACCCCGGGAACCATCCGTTCTTC
CASSSDPGNHPFF
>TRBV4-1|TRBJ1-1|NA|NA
TGCGCCAGCAGCCAAGAGGGTACAGGAATCTACACTGAAGCTTTCTTT
CASSQEGTGIYTEAFF
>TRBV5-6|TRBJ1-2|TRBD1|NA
TGTGCCAGCAGCTGGGGTGCCGTAATCCAGGGGGCTAATGGCTACACCTTC
CASSWGAVIQGANGYTF
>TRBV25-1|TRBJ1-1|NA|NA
TGTGCCAGCAGTGACAGGGGCCTCCTGAACACTGAAGCTTTCTTT
CASSDRGLLNTEAFF
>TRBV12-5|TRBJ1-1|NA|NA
TGTGCTAGTGCCTCGGGACGAACTTCTAACACTGAAGCTTTCTTT
CASASGRTSNTEAFF
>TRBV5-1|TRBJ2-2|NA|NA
TGCGCCAGCAGCTTGGAGGCGGGACCCGGGGAGCTGTTTTTT
CASSLEAGPGELFF